Listed below are T cell receptor beta chains from one sample, sequenced in a study of T cells in Graves' hyperthyroidism and ophthalmopathy. TCRdb reanalysed the multiplex PCR reads using MiXCR and keeps one entry per CDR3 protein. The sample carries some 650,000 distinct CDR3 sequences, roughly 15% recorded once. Sequenced material: blood. Receptors were obtained from a woman aged 40 to 50 with Graves' ophthalmopathy. The conserved cysteine and the conserved F or W are not part of the CDR3 here. Each record gives: J gene, V gene, CDR3 protein.

TRBJ1-1 TRBV2 ASRVDTNTEAF
TRBJ2-7 TRBV27 ASHTSGTNEQY
TRBJ2-5 TRBV7-9 ASSFVPGLASGETQY
TRBJ1-4 TRBV6-1 ASSRGLFREKLF
TRBJ2-5 TRBV14 ASSQDALAAQETQY
TRBJ2-7 TRBV2 ASGSTGRNYEQY
TRBJ1-1 TRBV7-9 ASRGHINTEAF
TRBJ1-2 TRBV30 AWSPPGPTLDGYT
TRBJ1-3 TRBV27 ASRGQTGNTIY
TRBJ1-3 TRBV7-9 ASSFRPQGLSGNTIY
TRBJ1-4 TRBV7-9 ASSSWEGGELF
TRBJ2-1 TRBV24-1 ATSDYTGTSNNFDEQF
TRBJ1-3 TRBV7-8 ASSLGGQGSGAGNTIY
TRBJ1-4 TRBV20-1 SAPGPREKLF
TRBJ1-2 TRBV6-1 ASSEGGGGLGNYGYT
TRBJ2-1 TRBV2 ASSDPRTRNEQF
TRBJ1-1 TRBV29-1 SVVLRVMNTEAF
TRBJ2-3 TRBV7-3 ASSSGLSALQY
TRBJ2-2 TRBV7-9 ASGPASVNTGELF
TRBJ2-7 TRBV6-1 ASSDGLEQY
TRBJ2-5 TRBV7-3 ASSQLAGFETQY
TRBJ1-5 TRBV12-3/TRBV12-4 ASSFGGLQPQH
TRBJ1-2 TRBV27 ASSLQGSKGGYT